This T cell receptor beta chain came from a study of glioma-infiltrating T cells. Notes on the study in general: Non-neoplastic patients had below-expected tissue-blood divergence, while all gliomas exceeded expectation.

Using RNA template, CDR3s of TCR alpha and beta were amplified with iRepertoire arm-PCR. TCRdb re-derived calls from the multiplex PCR reads in MiXCR, one entry per CDR3 protein. Seen here are 400,000 or so distinct CDR3 sequences, more than 35% observed once, and the top ten hold about 11%. Per the germline V gene, CDR1 is MGHDK and CDR2 is SYGVNS. The CDR3 runs to 17 residues. About this clonotype: Antigen specificity is unknown. A read error may produce the germline difference seen at one junction end.

What was sequenced was glioma tissue, nonneoplastic brain tissue, or PBMCs (not recorded which). The rearrangement uses TRBV25-1 and TRBJ2-1, with 12 bases fitting TRBD2. This clonotype originated in a human donor with low-grade glioma or glioblastoma, undergoing nonglioma brain surgery, or in good health (not recorded which). The CDR3 is CAISAASGRASYNEEFF. The CDR3, as DNA: TGTGCCATCAGTGCGGCTAGCGGGAGGGCCTCGTACAATGAGGAGTTCTTC. The variable domain in full, with the rest retrieved from reference TRBV25-1 and TRBJ2-1, is EADIYQTPRYLVIGTGKKITLECSQTMGHDKMYWYQQDPGMELHLIHYSYGVNSTEKGDLSSESTVSRIRTEHFPLTLESARPSHTSQYLCAISAASGRASYNEEFFGPGTRLTVL.